These T cell receptor beta chains were read from a single sample in a study of blood T cell repertoires in COVID-19. Measured with immunoSEQ multiplex PCR; TCRdb has only the in-frame clones, and not every one. The table records 99,000 or so clones, 80% to 85% of them present only once. Sequencing used peripheral blood. The receptors were sampled from a man of 80 years or more with acute or convalescent COVID-19. CDR3s include the opening cysteine and the closing phenylalanine or tryptophan. The order of the fields is D gene, clone size, J gene, CDR3 length, V gene, CDR3 DNA, CDR3 protein. A D gene is named only where the DNA matches it firmly. Not all rows give a size; the values are once, few, many and, for expanded clones, a class.

>-|-|TRBJ2-3|11|TRBV5-8
TGTGCCAGCAGCTTGATAGATCCGCAGTATTTT
CASSLIDPQYF
>-|-|TRBJ1-4|15|TRBV5-1
TGCGCCAGCAGCTTGACGGGGGGTACTAATGAAAAACTGTTTTTT
CASSLTGGTNEKLFF
>TRBD1|-|TRBJ1-6|15|TRBV15
TGTGCCACCAGAGGCCCGACAGGGAATAATTCACCCCTCCACTTT
CATRGPTGNNSPLHF
>TRBD2|-|TRBJ2-7|16|TRBV18
TGTGCCAGCTCACCACCTGGACTAGCGGGAGGTGAAGAGCAGTACTTC
CASSPPGLAGGEEQYF
>-|few|TRBJ1-5|14|TRBV27
TGTGCCACCCGAAGGGGGGGAAGCAATCAGCCCCAGCATTTT
CATRRGGSNQPQHF
>-|once|TRBJ1-6|17|TRBV5-1
TGCGCCAGCAGCCACTCCTTCCGCGGTTTTGGAAATTCACCCCTCCACTTT
CASSHSFRGFGNSPLHF
>TRBD2|-|TRBJ2-1|15|TRBV5-1
TGCGCCAGCAGCCCGGGGGGTCAGTCCTACAATGAGCAGTTCTTC
CASSPGGQSYNEQFF
>-|few|TRBJ2-1|14|TRBV27
TGTGCCAGCAGTTTAGGTCGGGGGAAGGATGAGCAGTTCTTC
CASSLGRGKDEQFF
>-|-|TRBJ2-7|11|TRBV7-2
TGTGCCAGCAGCTTGCGCTACGAGCAGTACTTC
CASSLRYEQYF
>-|-|TRBJ1-2|13|TRBV6-2/TRBV6-3
TGTGCCAGCAGTTACGGGTGGAGGGATGGCTACACCTTC
CASSYGWRDGYTF
>-|few|TRBJ1-2|16|TRBV27
TGTGCCAGCAGTTTATACCCCTCAGGAGGGAACTATGGCTACACCTTC
CASSLYPSGGNYGYTF
>-|-|TRBJ2-1|15|TRBV7-3
TGTGCCAGCAGCCCTGGGCCGAGCTCCTACAATGAGCAGTTCTTC
CASSPGPSSYNEQFF
>TRBD2|-|TRBJ2-3|17|TRBV7-2
TGTGCCAGCAGCACCCGGACTAGCGGGAGTGGCGCAGATACGCAGTATTTT
CASSTRTSGSGADTQYF
>-|-|TRBJ1-1|11|TRBV20-1
TGCAGTGCGGCGGGGAACACTGAAGCTTTCTTT
CSAAGNTEAFF
>-|-|TRBJ2-5|15|TRBV27
TGTGCCAGCAGCAGCAAAGCAGGTCTTTCGAAGACCCAGTACTTC
CASSSKAGLSKTQYF
>-|-|TRBJ1-1|14|TRBV5-8
TGTGCCAGCACCGCTTACCAGGGGAACACTGAAGCTTTCTTT
CASTAYQGNTEAFF
>TRBD2|-|TRBJ2-5|17|TRBV4-2
TGTGCCAGCAGCCAGGGACTAGCGGGAGCGTACCAAGAGACCCAGTACTTC
CASSQGLAGAYQETQYF
>-|once|TRBJ1-6|14|TRBV7-2
TGTGCCAGCAGCTTACAGGTCCTTTATTCACCCCTCCACTTT
CASSLQVLYSPLHF
>-|-|TRBJ2-7|14|TRBV4-3
TGCGCCAGCAGCCAAGATCTAGGTGGATACGAGCAGTACTTC
CASSQDLGGYEQYF
>TRBD1|-|TRBJ2-7|12|TRBV5-1
TGCGCCAGCAGCTTAGGGACAGGTCCTCAGTACTTC
CASSLGTGPQYF
>-|-|TRBJ1-2|11|TRBV18
TGTGCCAGCTCACCTCAGGGGTCCGGCACCTTC
CASSPQGSGTF
>-|-|TRBJ2-7|12|TRBV30
TGTGCCTGGAGTGTAACGGGGTTCGAGCAGTACTTC
CAWSVTGFEQYF
>-|-|TRBJ2-7|15|TRBV5-1
TGCGCCAGCAGCTTGGAAGGAGGGGCCCCCTCCGAGCAGTACTTC
CASSLEGGAPSEQYF
>TRBD2|-|TRBJ2-1|14|TRBV7-7
TGTGCTAGCAGCTTAGCGGGAGGCAGGAATGAGCAGTTCTTC
CASSLAGGRNEQFF
>TRBD1|-|TRBJ1-3|15|TRBV3-1/TRBV3-2
TGTGCCAGCAGCCGGGGACAGGGAGGTGGAAACACCATATATTTT
CASSRGQGGGNTIYF
>TRBD1|-|TRBJ1-1|18|TRBV7-9
TGTGCCAGCAGCTTCTACCTCGGAGCAGGGGGAAGGAACACTGAAGCTTTCTTT
CASSFYLGAGGRNTEAFF
>TRBD1|-|TRBJ1-2|16|TRBV6-5
TGTGCCAGCAGTTACTCCGGGACAGGGCACGGCTATGGCTACACCTTC
CASSYSGTGHGYGYTF
>TRBD1|-|TRBJ2-2|13|TRBV30
TGTGCCTGGAGTCTACAGGGGACCGGGGAGCTGTTTTTT
CAWSLQGTGELFF
>-|-|TRBJ1-3|13|TRBV2
TGTGCCAGCAGTGGGGGGCCTGGAAACACCATATATTTT
CASSGGPGNTIYF
>TRBD1|-|TRBJ2-5|15|TRBV29-1
TGCAGCGTTCCACCCGGGACAGGGGTTGGGGAGACCCAGTACTTC
CSVPPGTGVGETQYF
>-|once|TRBJ1-6|15|TRBV6-6
TGTGCCAGCAGTTGGTGGGACAAGGGGAAATCACCCCTCCACTTT
CASSWWDKGKSPLHF
>-|-|TRBJ1-1|15|TRBV13
TGTGCCAGCAGCTCCTCTCATGGAGGGGACACTGAAGCTTTCTTT
CASSSSHGGDTEAFF
>TRBD1|-|TRBJ1-2|15|TRBV7-9
TGTGCCAGCAGCTCCTGGACAGGGACCGACTATGGCTACACCTTC
CASSSWTGTDYGYTF
>TRBD1|-|TRBJ1-3|15|TRBV2
TGTGCCAGCAGTGTCGAAGGGGGCAATGGAAACACCATATATTTT
CASSVEGGNGNTIYF
>TRBD1|-|TRBJ1-1|15|TRBV7-8
TGTGCCAGCAGCTTAGAAGGCTACAGGGGGACTGAAGCTTTCTTT
CASSLEGYRGTEAFF
>TRBD2|-|TRBJ2-4|20|TRBV18
TGTGCCAGCTCACCAAAAGCGGGCCGTTTTAGCGGGAGTTCTATGGACATTCAGTACTTC
CASSPKAGRFSGSSMDIQYF
>TRBD1|once|TRBJ1-2|13|TRBV30
TGTGCCTGGACCCGGACAGGGAACTATGGCTACACCTTC
CAWTRTGNYGYTF
>TRBD1|few|TRBJ1-1|14|TRBV6-5
TGTGCCAGCAGTCCCGGACAGGCCGGTATGAAAGCTTTCTTT
CASSPGQAGMKAFF
>-|-|TRBJ1-1|14|TRBV30
TGTGCCTGGGTCTCCAGTCGGGGGGCCTGGATTGCTTTCTTT
CAWVSSRGAWIAFF
>TRBD1|-|TRBJ1-6|15|TRBV2
TGTGCCAGCAGGACGGGACAGGGTTTAAATTCACCCCTCCACTTT
CASRTGQGLNSPLHF
>-|-|TRBJ1-4|15|TRBV5-1
TGCGCCAGCAGCTTCGGAAAGGGGGTGGTTGAAAAACTGTTTTTT
CASSFGKGVVEKLFF
>-|few|TRBJ1-6|15|TRBV5-6
TGTGCCAGCAGCTTTAGGGGGTCCTATAATTCACCCCTCCACTTT
CASSFRGSYNSPLHF
>-|-|TRBJ1-6|14|TRBV6-5
TGTGCCAGCAGGCGGACAACCGATAATTCACCCCTCCACTTT
CASRRTTDNSPLHF
>-|once|TRBJ1-6|16|TRBV16
TGTGCCAGCAGCCAATTAGGAGGAATCTCCAATTCACCCCTCCACTTT
CASSQLGGISNSPLHF
>TRBD2|once|TRBJ2-1|13|TRBV10-2
TGCGCCACCCGGGACTACCCGGGCAATGAGCAGTTCTTC
CATRDYPGNEQFF
>-|-|TRBJ2-6|15|TRBV18
TGTGCCAGCTCACTCCCGGTTTCTGGGGCCAACGTCCTGACTTTC
CASSLPVSGANVLTF
>TRBD1|-|TRBJ2-4|17|TRBV28
TGTGCCAGCAGCTCGGCGGGACAGGATATAGCCAAAAACATTCAGTACTTC
CASSSAGQDIAKNIQYF
>TRBD2|once|TRBJ2-1|16|TRBV27
TGTGCCAGCAGTTCCCGACTAGCGGGAGCCTACAATGAGCAGTTCTTC
CASSSRLAGAYNEQFF
>-|-|TRBJ2-1|13|TRBV18
TGTGCCAGCTCACCGGCCCTCAGAGGTGAGCAGTTCTTC
CASSPALRGEQFF
>-|-|TRBJ1-3|12|TRBV28
TGTGCCGCGGGGAGAACTGGAAACACCATATATTTT
CAAGRTGNTIYF
>-|-|TRBJ2-5|16|TRBV5-1
TGCGCCAGCAGCTTGGGTCAGGGGAGCCGACAAGAGACCCAGTACTTC
CASSLGQGSRQETQYF
>TRBD2|-|TRBJ2-5|14|TRBV5-1
TGCGCCAGCAGCGAAGGACTAGCGGGAGAGACCCAGTACTTC
CASSEGLAGETQYF
>-|-|TRBJ2-6|16|TRBV2
TGTGCCAGCACCGGAAGGGGGGGCTCTGGGGCCAACGTCCTGACTTTC
CASTGRGGSGANVLTF
>TRBD2|-|TRBJ2-2|19|TRBV14
TGTGCCAGCAGCCGACCAGGGAATTTAGCGGGAGAAGGCACCGGGGAGCTGTTTTTT
CASSRPGNLAGEGTGELFF
>-|-|TRBJ2-3|18|TRBV18
TGTGCCAGCTCACCCTTTACCGGGACACAAACCAGCACAGATACGCAGTATTTT
CASSPFTGTQTSTDTQYF
>TRBD2|-|TRBJ2-7|13|TRBV12-3/TRBV12-4
TGTGCCAGCAGCACACTAGCGGGAGGCGAGCAGTACTTC
CASSTLAGGEQYF
>TRBD1|-|TRBJ1-1|15|TRBV18
TGTGCCAGCTCACCGCGTGTACAGGGGATAACTGAAGCTTTCTTT
CASSPRVQGITEAFF
>TRBD1|-|TRBJ1-1|14|TRBV7-3
TGTGCCAGCAGCCCCACAGGGGGAGGTACTGAAGCTTTCTTT
CASSPTGGGTEAFF
>-|-|TRBJ1-5|15|TRBV28
TGTGCCAGCAGTTTAACAGGGATCCAAAGTCAGCCCCAGCATTTT
CASSLTGIQSQPQHF